The 23 T cell receptor beta chains below were found in one sample sequenced in a study of response to subunit inactivated influenza vaccine (dated by TCRdb to 2017 to 2018). Receptor amplification or capture employed RT-PCR. Sequenced using an Illumina HiSeq 2500. TCRdb redid the processing of the public reads, applying fastp at Q25 and MiXCR, and retained in-frame beta chains. Each entry is one CDR3 protein sequence, shown with its most common DNA and genes. The table for this sample lists roughly 670,000 distinct CDR3 sequences; about 14% of them were counted only once. The ten largest clones take up about 7.6% of the sample. Sequenced material: PBMCs from blood, taken around 15 days before vaccination. These receptors were taken from a man aged 50 to 59 who received an inactivated influenza vaccine. Donor details come from another sample of the same person, matched by shared clones.

V and J are TRBV27 and TRBJ2-1, with D maybe TRBD2 (6 bases). Germline CDR1 and CDR2: MNHEY and SMNVEV (reference sequence). CDR3 length equals 13 residues. V shed 1 base and J shed 9 bases, with 10 bases lying between them. DNA for the CDR3: TGTGCCAGCAGTTTATTTCGGGGGAGTGAGCAGTTCTTC. It yields the protein CASSLFRGSEQFF.

The chain employs TRBV7-2 and TRBJ2-7, with TRBD1 matching 8 bases. Germline CDR1 and CDR2: SGHTA and FQGNSA. This CDR3 spans 18 amino acids. The V gene end was trimmed by 5 bases and the J gene end by 1 base; junction bases not matched to a gene: 16. CDR3 DNA sequence: TGTGCCAGCAGCGATTACCGACTCACAGGGGGGAGATCCTACGAGCAGTACTTC. This translates into CASSDYRLTGGRSYEQYF.

The chain couples TRBV10-3 to TRBJ2-2; 9 bases are a match to TRBD1. The CDR3 length is 14 residues. CDR1 ENHRY and CDR2 SYGVKD come from the germline V gene. The ends lost 7 bases at V and 6 bases at J; junction bases unmatched: 6. CDR3 region: CAINGQGMAGELFF. The CDR3 DNA reads TGTGCCATCAATGGACAGGGGATGGCCGGGGAGCTGTTTTTT.

The chain joins TRBV2 to TRBJ2-3; TRBD2 is a possible D gene (7 bases). The germline CDR1 and CDR2 sequences are SNHLY and FYNNEI. Trimming removed 7 bases from V and 4 bases from J, with 15 bases in between. CDR3 length: 14 residues. The CDR3 here is CASTAGAPPDTQYF. DNA of the CDR3: TGTGCCAGCACGGCGGGGGCCCCCCCAGATACGCAGTATTTT.

This clonotype was counted between two and nine times. The chain employs TRBV6-2 or TRBV6-3 and TRBJ2-7, with a tentative D call TRBD2 (6 bases). The CDR3 runs 12 residues. V was trimmed by 0 bases and J by 12 bases, leaving 12 bases between them. The germline V gene has CDR1 MNHEY and CDR2 SVGEGT. The CDR3 DNA is TGTGCCAGCAGTTACTCCGGGACTTGGGGGTACTTC. Translated, it gives CASSYSGTWGYF.

In this sample, this clonotype turned up many times. The gene calls are TRBV4-1 and TRBJ2-7; D is perhaps TRBD1 (5 bases). This CDR3 region has 14 residues. Per the germline V gene, CDR1 is MGHRA and CDR2 is YSYEKL. The V end was cut by 1 base, the J end by 3 bases, with 10 bases between. The CDR3 DNA reads as TGCGCCAGCAGCCAAGCGGCGACAGACTACGAGCAGTACTTC. This codes for CASSQAATDYEQYF.

The chain links TRBV6-1 to TRBJ2-3, with 8 bases aligning to TRBD2. The CDR3 is 14 amino acids. Germline CDR1 and CDR2: MNHNS and SASEGT. After removal of 6 bases from V and 2 bases from J, the junction contained 4 bases not matched to a gene. In DNA form, the CDR3 reads TGTGCCAGCAGACTAGCGGCAAACACAGATACGCAGTATTTT. Translation: CASRLAANTDTQYF.

This clonotype came up a few times. The chain links TRBV7-9 to TRBJ2-7; the D is unclear. The CDR3 extends over 13 amino acids. The V end was cut by 5 bases, the J end by 4 bases, with 12 bases between. Per germline, CDR1 SEHNR and CDR2 FQNEAQ (reference sequence). The CDR3, as DNA: TGTGCCAGCAGCCCTACACCTGGATACGAGCAGTACTTC. It translates to CASSPTPGYEQYF.

The chain is built from TRBV20-1 and TRBJ2-3; unclear D gene. The CDR3 has 13 residues. Trimming shortened V by 5 bases and J by 0 bases, and 9 bases separated the two germline ends. The germline V gene encodes CDR1 DFQATT and CDR2 SNEGSKA (reference sequence). The CDR3 DNA sequence: TGCAGTGCTGGAGCACTAAGCACAGATACGCAGTATTTT. Translating it yields CSAGALSTDTQYF.

This clonotype was seen a few times. The rearrangement links TRBV12-3 or TRBV12-4 to TRBJ2-7, with 10 nucleotides matching TRBD1. The CDR3 totals 16 residues. V trimming: 1 base; J trimming: 2 bases; junction bases outside the gene matches: 5. The CDR3 loop is CASSLGGGTGAYEQYF. The CDR3 coding sequence is TGTGCCAGCAGTTTAGGGGGGGGGACAGGGGCCTACGAGCAGTACTTC.

The V gene is TRBV7-2, the J gene TRBJ1-2, with D perhaps matching TRBD1 (5 bases). The CDR3 spans 14 residues. CDR1 and CDR2 (germline): SGHTA, FQGNSA. The ends were cut back, 6 bases at V and 5 bases at J, with 16 bases in the middle. The CDR3 loop reads CASRRQQNLYGYTF. The CDR3 DNA is TGTGCCAGCAGACGACAGCAAAACTTATATGGCTACACCTTC.

This clonotype was seen only a few times. The chain joins TRBV28 to TRBJ2-7, with a tentative D call TRBD2 (6 bases). The CDR3 contains 14 residues. Trimming took 10 bases from V and 0 from J, leaving 16 bases between them. Germline-derived CDR1 and CDR2 are MDHEN and SYDVKM. This CDR3 is CATSTWRDSYEQYF. CDR3 nucleotide sequence: TGTGCCACTTCGACGTGGCGGGACTCCTACGAGCAGTACTTC.

This clonotype turned up a few times. CDR3 nucleotides: TGTGCCAGCAGCCCTGGGACAGGGGCCTGGGATGAGCAGTTCTTC. It encodes CASSPGTGAWDEQFF. The chain employs TRBV5-4 and TRBJ2-1; 10 bases align to TRBD1. Unmatched junction bases numbered 9, after V lost 4 bases and J lost 8 bases. In germline, CDR1 is SGHNT, CDR2 YYREEE (reference sequence). This CDR3 is 15 amino acids long.

This clonotype was counted many times. The V and J genes are TRBV2 and TRBJ2-5; D unresolved. V lost 7 bases and J lost 2, with 8 bases in between. CDR3 length equals 12 residues. Germline CDR1 SNHLY, CDR2 FYNNEI. CDR3 coding DNA: TGTGCCAGCATAAGGGCTCAAGAGACCCAGTACTTC. Residues: CASIRAQETQYF. The complete variable domain, with remaining parts taken from reference TRBV2 and TRBJ2-5, reads EPEVTQTPSHQVTQMGQEVILRCVPISNHLYFYWYRQILGQKVEFLVSFYNNEISEKSEIFDDQFSVERPDGSNFTLKIRSTKLEDSAMYFCASIRAQETQYFGPGTRLLVL.

This clonotype has only a few counts. The genes are TRBV12-3 or TRBV12-4 and TRBJ2-5; the D is unclear. V dropped 3 bases and J dropped 4 bases, with 9 bases sitting between them. This CDR3 is built from 13 residues. Written as DNA, the CDR3 is TGTGCCAGCAGTTTTCGGGTATTAGAGACCCAGTACTTC. Amino acids: CASSFRVLETQYF.

V is TRBV12-3 or TRBV12-4 and J is TRBJ2-7, with 10 bases matching TRBD2. This CDR3 region has 14 residues. V shed 8 bases, J shed 2 bases, and the junction held 6 bases outside the gene matches. CDR3 coding DNA: TGTGCCAGCGGACCGGGACTAGCGACCTACGAGCAGTACTTC. Amino acids: CASGPGLATYEQYF.

The J gene is TRBJ2-1, the V gene TRBV6-1, with 8 bases identical to TRBD1. The CDR3 runs to 17 residues. Germline CDR1 and CDR2: MNHNS and SASEGT. Trimming took 6 bases from V and 8 from J; bases not matched to a gene: 18. As DNA, the CDR3 is TGTGCCAGCAGCCCGACAGGGGATGGGGAAGTAGGCGATGAGCAGTTCTTC. Translated, it gives CASSPTGDGEVGDEQFF.

The genes are TRBV12-3 or TRBV12-4 and TRBJ2-3; 9 bases fit TRBD2. Trimming took 3 bases from V and 2 from J; bases not matched to a gene: 9. This CDR3 comprises 17 residues. The CDR3 here is CASSFRGLAKDTDTQYF. The CDR3 DNA is TGTGCCAGCAGTTTCCGAGGACTAGCGAAAGACACAGATACGCAGTATTTT.

This clonotype has just a few counts. CDR3 coding DNA: TGTGCCAGCAGTTTACTAGCGGGAACTGAAGCTTTCTTT. Protein sequence: CASSLLAGTEAFF. The chain joins TRBV28 to TRBJ1-1; no clear D gene. The germline V gene has CDR1 MDHEN and CDR2 SYDVKM. CDR3 length: 13 amino acids. V was cut by 2 bases and J by 5 bases, with 9 bases left in between.

The chain has TRBV7-2 and TRBJ2-2; D may be TRBD1 or TRBD2 (5 bases each). V was clipped by 1 base and J by 0 bases, with 9 bases between them. CDR3 length: 16 amino acids. Germline loops: CDR1 SGHTA, CDR2 FQGNSA. The CDR3 coding sequence is TGTGCCAGCAGCTTAGGGACGGGACCGAACACCGGGGAGCTGTTTTTT. It codes for CASSLGTGPNTGELFF.

V is TRBV15 and J is TRBJ2-3; D call uncertain. Trimming removed 0 bases at V and 1 base at J, with 8 bases between. The CDR3 has 15 residues. Germline CDR1 and CDR2: LNHNV and YYDKDF (reference sequence). The CDR3 is CATSRDLLGTDTQYF. CDR3 coding DNA: TGTGCCACCAGCAGAGATCTCTTGGGCACAGATACGCAGTATTTT.

Only a few counts were recorded for this clonotype. The CDR3 loop reads CASSLALDRERYGYTF. CDR3 nucleotide sequence: TGTGCCAGCAGCTTAGCCCTCGACAGGGAACGCTATGGCTACACCTTC. The gene calls are TRBV13 and TRBJ1-2; TRBD1 matches 7 bases. Germline loops: CDR1 PRHDT, CDR2 FYEKMQ (reference sequence). This CDR3 is built from 16 residues. The V segment lost 1 base and the J segment 4 bases; nucleotides outside the gene matches: 9.

The chain employs TRBV15 and TRBJ2-5; D might be TRBD2 (6 bases). The V and J ends lost 3 bases and 6 bases respectively, with 14 bases between them. CDR3 length: 14 amino acids. CDR1 LNHNV and CDR2 YYDKDF come from the germline V gene (reference sequence). The CDR3 spells CATSRTPGEKTQYF. As DNA, the CDR3 is TGTGCCACCAGCAGGACCCCGGGGGAGAAGACCCAGTACTTC.